This is a list of T cell receptor beta chains from one sample in a study of T-cell reconstitution after alpha-beta-depleted transplantation in children. TCRdb itself ran the PCR reads through MiXCR, one entry per CDR3 protein. This repertoire shows hundreds of thousands of distinct CDR3 sequences, under 9.5% found once; its top ten account for approximately 6%. Material: PBMCs, mostly from graft donor cells, obtained 180 days after TCRalphabeta/CD19-depleted stem cell transplant. The receptors here all came from a male patient younger than 18 who had a stem cell transplant for acute lymphoblastic leukemia, so the T cells may come from the graft donor. Both conserved end residues are part of each CDR3. A D gene is named only where the DNA matches it firmly. Rows may omit the clone size; those that give it use once, few, many or a size class.

j_call d_call v_call clone_size cdr3_aa
TRBJ2-7 TRBD1 TRBV2 few CASYRPGTGAHEQYF
TRBJ2-5 TRBD2 TRBV7-9 many CASSTGTSGHRQETQYF
TRBJ1-2 TRBD1 TRBV7-3 many CASSPGTGSCYGYTF
TRBJ1-5 NA TRBV3-1 many CASSQGGSGGNQPQHF
TRBJ1-2 NA TRBV29-1 many CSVVPAGDGYTF
TRBJ2-5 NA TRBV11-2 NA CASSLDFWEGGGETQYF
TRBJ2-5 TRBD1 TRBV24-1 many CATSETGGEETQYF
TRBJ1-5 NA TRBV6-1 NA CATTGRVSQPQHF
TRBJ1-1 TRBD1 TRBV10-3 many CAISPADRAFMNTEAFF
TRBJ2-1 TRBD2 TRBV9 many CASSAPLAGGAYNEQFF
TRBJ2-5 TRBD2 TRBV11-2 NA CASSPLTSKLHQYF
TRBJ2-3 NA TRBV4-2 many CASSQDLLQATDTQYF
TRBJ1-5 TRBD1 TRBV11-2 many CASSKGQHQPQHF
TRBJ1-4 NA TRBV20-1 many CSALLPGPTNEKLFF
TRBJ1-2 NA TRBV28 many CASSPETVGYGYTF
TRBJ2-7 TRBD1 TRBV7-6 many CASSRGTGGAYEQYF
TRBJ2-3 TRBD2 TRBV2 many CASSEDGGGPRDTQYF
TRBJ1-2 NA TRBV7-9 NA CASSLKQDYGYTF
TRBJ1-2 NA TRBV29-1 many CSVLAREYGYTF
TRBJ2-5 TRBD2 TRBV29-1 few CSVSGTSGGRGETQYF
TRBJ2-7 NA TRBV29-1 many CSVEGDNSYEQYF
TRBJ2-5 NA TRBV5-1 many CASSLEGGRETQYF
TRBJ1-2 NA TRBV4-2 many CASSQPFGAGYTF
TRBJ2-1 NA TRBV12-3/TRBV12-4 NA CASSLFRANNEQFF
TRBJ1-1 NA TRBV28 many CASSLEGRYTEAFF
TRBJ2-2 TRBD2 TRBV20-1 many CSAASGERTGELFF
TRBJ1-1 NA TRBV12-3/TRBV12-4 many CASTPGQRNTEAFF
TRBJ1-3 TRBD1 TRBV9 many CASSSPRGTGSEDTIYF
TRBJ1-1 TRBD1 TRBV4-1 few CASSQDSRGTVTKAFF
TRBJ2-1 TRBD1 TRBV5-1 many CASSRGGTGPYNEQFF
TRBJ1-5 TRBD1 TRBV5-8 many CASTFLTGGENQPQHF
TRBJ2-7 NA TRBV20-1 many CSAQDGDSYEQYF
TRBJ1-2 NA TRBV6-5 many CASSYYPPWAGGAYGYTF
TRBJ1-1 NA TRBV5-6 few CASSWRSGGTEAFF
TRBJ2-1 NA TRBV5-1 many CASSIRPWEDNEQFF
TRBJ2-7 NA TRBV12-3/TRBV12-4 many CASSLLGPPVQYF
TRBJ2-2 TRBD1 TRBV3-1 many CASSQDPDRPTRETGELFF
TRBJ1-4 NA TRBV20-1 many CSAIQGTNEKLFF
TRBJ2-5 NA TRBV5-1 many CASSLFQGGAYYQETQYF
TRBJ2-7 NA TRBV12-3/TRBV12-4 many CASSPIAGQGYYEQYF
TRBJ1-5 NA TRBV7-9 many CASSSTANQPQHF
TRBJ2-3 NA TRBV5-1 many CASRTGRPLIQSDTQYF
TRBJ2-2 NA TRBV4-3 many CASSQDGTFTTGELFF
TRBJ2-1 NA TRBV20-1 many CSASLGSSLRNEQFF
TRBJ2-3 TRBD2 TRBV7-8 many CASSPTSGGAWSTDTQYF
TRBJ1-6 NA TRBV28 many CASSPRQDGGYNSPLHF
TRBJ2-3 TRBD1 TRBV5-6 many CASSKHRGGTDTQYF